These 30 T cell receptor beta chains originate from one sample sequenced in a study of T cells in Graves' hyperthyroidism and ophthalmopathy. Amplification of TCR beta CDR3 regions was performed using RNA transcripts as template. The primer set for the first-round RT-PCR of the TCR CDR3 was HTBI. Each CDR3 protein gets one entry after TCRdb re-called the multiplex PCR reads with MiXCR. Found here are a few hundred thousand distinct CDR3 sequences, roughly 13% of them singletons; the top ten hold less than 10%. Source material: blood. Receptors were obtained from a woman aged 18-29 years with Graves' hyperthyroidism.

This clonotype was observed at least ten times. This chain links TRBV7-9 with TRBJ1-2, with D uncertain. There are 12 residues in the CDR3. Trimming cost V 1 base and J 7 bases, with 7 bases left between them. From germline, CDR1 is SEHNR and CDR2 FQNEAQ (reference sequence). Here the CDR3 reads CASSLVLSGYTF. The CDR3 bases are TGTGCCAGCAGCTTAGTGCTATCTGGCTACACCTTC.

At least ten counts were recorded for this clonotype. The rearrangement uses TRBV28 and TRBJ1-2; D gene uncertain. Looked up from germline, CDR1 is MDHEN and CDR2 is SYDVKM. This CDR3 is built from 13 residues. The V end was cut by 4 bases, the J end by 7 bases, with 13 bases between. CDR3: CASSYAGYRGYTF. The CDR3 DNA reads TGTGCCAGCAGTTACGCAGGATATCGTGGCTACACCTTC.

This clonotype was counted many times. V gene TRBV5-5 combines with J gene TRBJ2-1; unclear D gene. Germline V gene sequence: CDR1 SGHKS, CDR2 YYEKEE (reference sequence). The V and J ends lost 1 base and 13 bases respectively, with 9 bases between them. The CDR3 totals 11 residues. The CDR3 loop is CASSLQEEQFF. DNA of the CDR3: TGTGCCAGCAGCTTGCAAGAGGAACAGTTCTTC.

The V gene is TRBV5-4, the J gene TRBJ2-7; D tentatively reads TRBD1 or TRBD2 (5 bases each). V was trimmed by 4 bases and J by 7 bases, leaving 24 bases between them. This CDR3 is built from 16 residues. Germline loops: CDR1 SGHNT, CDR2 YYREEE (reference sequence). CDR3 nucleotide sequence: TGTGCCAGCAGCGAGGGGCAGAAAGGGGCCTTGGGGGAGCAGTACTTC. Encoded protein: CASSEGQKGALGEQYF.

As to this clonotype: This clone may be a read error of a much larger clone one base away. The chain carries TRBV20-1 and TRBJ2-1, with D perhaps TRBD1 or TRBD2 (5 bases each). The J call could be wrong; TRBJ2-7 is a better fit for the DNA end. The CDR3 extends over 16 amino acids. CDR1 and CDR2 from the germline V gene are DFQATT and SNEGSKA (reference sequence). The CDR3 DNA is TGCAGTGCTAGAGATGAGAAGGGGAGCTCCTACAATGAGCAGTACTTC. Translated: CSARDEKGSSYNEQYF.

In its sample, this clonotype was seen many times. The V gene is TRBV3-1, the J gene TRBJ2-3; D is perhaps TRBD1 or TRBD2 (5 bases each). The CDR3 loop spans 17 amino acids. Trimming removed 4 bases from V and 2 bases from J, with 19 bases in between. Looked up from germline, CDR1 is LGHDT and CDR2 is YNNKEL (reference sequence). The CDR3 coding sequence is TGTGCCAGCAGCCCAAACCCTATCGGGACGTTCACAGATACGCAGTATTTT. This sequence encodes CASSPNPIGTFTDTQYF.

This clonotype was recorded many times. The chain uses TRBV11-2 and TRBJ2-1, with D possibly being TRBD2 (6 bases). Per the germline V gene, CDR1 is SGHAT and CDR2 is FQNNGV. The CDR3 has 16 residues. Trimming stripped 5 bases from V and 0 bases from J, with 14 bases between. CDR3 sequence (DNA): TGTGCCAGCAGCCCGGAGGGACTTCCCTCCTACAATGAGCAGTTCTTC. Its translation is CASSPEGLPSYNEQFF.

This clonotype appeared a few times. The chain links TRBV4-1 to TRBJ1-2, with D possibly TRBD1 on 5 matching bases. Trimming took off 4 bases at V and 3 bases at J, with 18 bases between the two ends. This CDR3 has 16 amino acids. The germline gives CDR1 MGHRA, CDR2 YSYEKL. CDR3 loop: CASSLLAGTGYYGYTF. CDR3 DNA: TGCGCCAGCAGCCTGTTGGCTGGGACGGGATACTATGGCTACACCTTC.

The chain couples TRBV6-2 or TRBV6-3 to TRBJ2-1; a possible D gene is TRBD2 (5 bases). Germline CDR1 and CDR2: MNHEY and SVGEGT. The length of the CDR3 is 16 residues. Trimming cost V 6 bases and J 0 bases, with 15 bases left between them. CDR3 region: CASSTRLALSYNEQFF. The CDR3 nucleotides read TGTGCCAGCAGCACGCGCCTAGCCCTCTCCTACAATGAGCAGTTCTTC.

This clonotype was counted ten times or more. The gene calls are TRBV12-3 or TRBV12-4 and TRBJ2-7; perhaps TRBD1 as D (5 bases). The CDR3 is 15 amino acids. Trimming left V 3 bases short and J 0 bases short, with 12 bases between. CDR3 in DNA: TGTGCCAGCAGTTTCTTCGGCAGGGCCTCCTACGAGCAGTACTTC. Amino acid sequence: CASSFFGRASYEQYF.

This clonotype turned up a few times. Given a much more abundant clone one base away, this may be a read error. This chain connects TRBV28 to TRBJ2-1, with TRBD2 as a possible D gene (6 bases). The germline V gene has CDR1 MDHEN and CDR2 SYDVKM. This CDR3 is 16 amino acids long. The CDR3 here is CASLSAEGSSYNGQFF. The CDR3 DNA sequence: TGTGCCAGTTTATCCGCGGAGGGTAGCTCCTACAATGGGCAGTTCTTC. Looking up the rest from reference TRBV28 and TRBJ2-1 gives the full variable domain: DVKVTQSSRYLVKRTGEKVFLECVQDMDHENMFWYRQDPGLGLRLIYFSYDVKMKEKGDIPEGYSVSREKKERFSLILESASTNQTSMYLCASLSAEGSSYNGQFFGPGTRLTVL.

For the CDR3, the DNA is TGTGCCAGCGGGGATAACGGATACAATGAGCAGTTCTTC. It is translated as CASGDNGYNEQFF. V gene TRBV6-2 or TRBV6-3 combines with J gene TRBJ2-1; the D is unclear. This CDR3 is 13 amino acids long. In germline, CDR1 is MNHEY, CDR2 SVGEGT. Trimming took off 8 bases at V and 4 bases at J, with 12 bases between the two ends.

Remarks on this clonotype: A clone one base away is much larger, so this may be a read error. The genes are TRBV28 and TRBJ1-2; 8 nucleotides line up with TRBD1. This CDR3 is 14 amino acids long. Germline V gene lookup returns CDR1 MDHEN and CDR2 SYDVKM. Here the CDR3 DNA reads TGTGTCAGCCTCACTTCAGGGGGCGAGCGGGGCTACACCTTC. Translated, it gives CVSLTSGGERGYTF.

This clonotype came up a few times. This may stem from a read error, because a much larger clone lies one nucleotide away. The chain uses TRBV6-2 or TRBV6-3 and TRBJ1-1; no clear D gene. Per germline, CDR1 MNHEY and CDR2 SVGEGT. This CDR3 contains 16 residues. CDR3 amino acids: CAGSYSFGGADTEAFF. The CDR3, as DNA: TGTGCCGGCAGTTACTCTTTTGGTGGAGCGGACACTGAAGCTTTCTTT.

In its sample, this clonotype was seen many times. The rearrangement joins TRBV12-3 or TRBV12-4 to TRBJ1-2; D possibly corresponds to TRBD1 (5 bases). The CDR3 runs 14 residues. Trimming left V 4 bases short and J 7 bases short, with 16 bases between. The DNA for the CDR3 is TGTGCCAGCAGTTCTCGGGGGGGGATGTCTGGCTACACCTTC. As protein: CASSSRGGMSGYTF.

This clonotype was picked up a small number of times. The chain is built from TRBV4-1 and TRBJ2-7, with TRBD1 identical over 8 bases. V was pared by 4 bases and J by 3 bases, with 5 bases of the junction left unmatched. The CDR3 extends over 14 amino acids. The germline V gene has CDR1 MGHRA and CDR2 YSYEKL. The CDR3: CASSRTGTGYEQYF. The CDR3 DNA reads as TGCGCCAGCAGCCGAACCGGGACAGGCTACGAGCAGTACTTC.

This clonotype was detected ten times or more. The V gene is TRBV5-8, the J gene TRBJ1-1, with D possibly being TRBD1 (5 bases). Trimming took 4 bases from V and 1 from J, leaving 11 bases between them. Germline V gene sequence: CDR1 SGHTS, CDR2 YDEGEE. This CDR3 region has 14 residues. The CDR3 DNA sequence: TGTGCCAGCAGCCTCGACAGTGCGAACACTGAAGCTTTCTTT. This sequence encodes CASSLDSANTEAFF.

This sequence joins TRBV18 and TRBJ2-5, with unresolved D. Germline V gene sequence: CDR1 KGHSH, CDR2 LQKENI. The CDR3 is 12 amino acids. Between the trimmed V and J ends, which lost 5 bases and 4 bases, there was a span of 8 bases. The CDR3 region has the DNA TGTGCCAGCTCAGCCACCCGAGAGACCCAGTACTTC. Translation: CASSATRETQYF.

This clonotype was observed at least ten times. The chain joins TRBV5-1 to TRBJ1-2; D ambiguous. Germline V gene lookup returns CDR1 SGHRS and CDR2 YFSETQ. The CDR3 runs to 14 residues. With 2 bases removed from V and 2 bases from J, the gap between germline ends came to 10 bases. CDR3 nucleotides: TGCGCCAGCAGCTTACTGGACTCCAACTATGGCTACACCTTC. It specifies CASSLLDSNYGYTF.

This rearrangement joins TRBV6-1 to TRBJ2-2, with 9 bases matching TRBD2. The V and J ends lost 8 bases and 0 bases, in that order; junction bases with no gene match: 16. CDR3 size: 19 residues. The germline gives CDR1 MNHNS, CDR2 SASEGT. CDR3 bases: TGTGCCAGCCCGAACCTGGGACTAGCCGTCAAAGCGAACACCGGGGAGCTGTTTTTT. Protein product: CASPNLGLAVKANTGELFF.

This clonotype was seen repeatedly, ten times or more. The gene calls are TRBV7-2 and TRBJ2-2; 13 bases line up with TRBD2. This CDR3 has 16 amino acids. Germline V gene lookup returns CDR1 SGHTA and CDR2 FQGNSA. V trimming: 5 bases; J trimming: 5 bases; junction bases outside the gene matches: 5. In DNA form, the CDR3 reads TGTGCCAGCAGCCGCGGACTAGCGGGAGAGACCGGGGAGCTGTTTTTT. Its translation: CASSRGLAGETGELFF.

V is TRBV7-9 and J is TRBJ1-3; 7 bases agree with TRBD1. CDR1 and CDR2 from the germline V gene are SEHNR and FQNEAQ (reference sequence). V lost 3 bases and J lost 1; bases outside the gene matches: 12. The CDR3 extends over 18 amino acids. As DNA, the CDR3 is TGTGCCAGCAGCTTTGGCGGGACAGCCACCGCATCTGGAAACACCATATATTTT. Translated, it gives CASSFGGTATASGNTIYF. Combining the CDR3 with reference TRBV7-9 and TRBJ1-3 gives the whole variable domain DTGVSQNPRHKITKRGQNVTFRCDPISEHNRLYWYRQTLGQGPEFLTYFQNEAQLEKSRLLSDRFSAERPKGSFSTLEIQRTEQGDSAMYLCASSFGGTATASGNTIYFGEGSWLTVV.

This clonotype was detected many times. The rearrangement uses TRBV10-3 and TRBJ2-7; D uncertain. V gave up 1 base and J gave up 5 bases, with 6 bases separating them. Germline V gene lookup returns CDR1 ENHRY and CDR2 SYGVKD. CDR3 length: 12 residues. The CDR3 here is CAISEFLHEQYF. The CDR3 DNA reads TGTGCCATCAGTGAGTTCTTGCACGAGCAGTACTTC.

This clonotype was detected ten times or more. This chain uses TRBV27 with TRBJ1-5; D might be TRBD1 (5 bases). This CDR3 is built from 15 residues. Trimming pared 4 bases from V and 7 bases from J, leaving 17 bases between. The germline V gene has CDR1 MNHEY and CDR2 SMNVEV (reference sequence). The CDR3 loop reads CASSWDGGAGQPQHF. The CDR3 nucleotides read TGTGCCAGCAGTTGGGACGGTGGGGCAGGACAGCCCCAGCATTTT.

This clonotype was recorded at least ten times. This chain uses TRBV6-1 with TRBJ1-2; no definite D call. The CDR3 loop spans 12 amino acids. Germline V gene lookup returns CDR1 MNHNS and CDR2 SASEGT. Trimming left V 5 bases short and J 8 bases short, with 12 bases between. The CDR3 nucleotides read TGTGCCAGCAGTCCAGGTAGAATGGGCTACACCTTC. Protein sequence: CASSPGRMGYTF.

This clonotype was detected only a few times. V is TRBV12-3 or TRBV12-4 and J is TRBJ2-2, with TRBD1 matching 9 bases. The trim removed 4 bases at V and 2 bases at J, leaving 2 bases unmatched. The CDR3 consists of 15 residues. CDR3: CASSWDRVNTGELFF. The CDR3 coding sequence is TGTGCCAGCAGTTGGGACAGGGTCAACACCGGGGAGCTGTTTTTT.

This clonotype was seen repeatedly, ten times or more. The rearrangement links TRBV7-8 to TRBJ2-1, with D maybe TRBD2 (5 bases). The length of the CDR3 is 13 residues. Germline CDR1 reads SGHVS; CDR2 reads FQNEAQ. Trimming cost V 2 bases and J 9 bases, with 11 bases left between them. CDR3 region: CASSLPSRGEQFF. CDR3 DNA sequence: TGTGCCAGCAGCTTACCTAGCCGCGGTGAGCAGTTCTTC.

This clonotype was seen repeatedly, ten times or more. The J gene is TRBJ1-4, the V gene TRBV12-3 or TRBV12-4, with 9 bases aligning to TRBD1. CDR3 size: 14 residues. V shed 4 bases, J shed 6 bases, and the junction held 3 bases outside the gene matches. The CDR3 coding sequence is TGTGCCAGCAGTTCGGGACAGGGTTATGAAAAACTGTTTTTT. Translating gives CASSSGQGYEKLFF.

This clonotype was recorded many times. The rearrangement joins TRBV7-2 to TRBJ2-5; D is uncertain. V was trimmed by 3 bases and J by 5 bases, leaving 13 bases between them. Germline V CDR1 and CDR2: SGHTA, FQGNSA. The CDR3 totals 14 residues. The CDR3 protein is CASSFDLLGETQYF. The CDR3 DNA follows: TGTGCCAGCAGCTTCGACTTGCTCGGGGAGACCCAGTACTTC.

This clonotype has ten or more counts. CDR3 sequence reads: CAIRNPQGARSEAFF. The CDR3 DNA reads as TGTGCCATCCGAAACCCACAGGGGGCGAGGTCTGAAGCTTTCTTT. V gene TRBV10-3 combines with J gene TRBJ1-1, with TRBD1 identical over 9 bases. The germline CDR1 and CDR2 sequences are ENHRY and SYGVKD. The V segment lost 8 bases and the J segment 6 bases; nucleotides outside the gene matches: 13. The CDR3 is 15 residues long.